Shown below are 29 T cell receptor beta chains from a single sample sequenced in a study of T-cell memory formation after mild COVID-19. Each CDR3 protein gets one entry after TCRdb re-called the 5' RACE reads with MiXCR. This table holds more than 350,000 distinct CDR3 sequences, roughly 15% found once. Sequencing input: PBMCs or a T cell subset sorted from them (not recorded which). The receptors derive from a man aged 18 to 30 who had mild COVID-19 (a few samples of this study predate the infection). Cell type and time point are not known.

This clonotype occurred a few times. In nucleotides, the CDR3 is TGCGCCAGCAGCCATCTAGGCGTGCCTTACGAGCAGTACTTC. Encoded protein: CASSHLGVPYEQYF. V usage is TRBV4-1 and J usage is TRBJ2-7; D not resolved. CDR3 size: 14 residues. Germline V CDR1 and CDR2: MGHRA, YSYEKL. V dropped 3 bases and J dropped 4 bases, with 13 bases sitting between them.

The gene calls are TRBV7-9 and TRBJ1-3; 7 nucleotides match TRBD1. The V gene end was trimmed by 5 bases and the J gene end by 4 bases; junction bases not matched to a gene: 11. The CDR3 contains 16 residues. CDR1 SEHNR and CDR2 FQNEAQ come from the germline V gene (reference sequence). CDR3 region: CASSAGGSGLGNTIYF. CDR3 nucleotide sequence: TGTGCCAGCAGCGCAGGGGGTAGCGGGCTCGGAAACACCATATATTTT.

Notes on this clonotype: The junction differs from germline at one of its ends, possibly a read error. The rearrangement joins TRBV5-1 to TRBJ2-7; D gene unclear. The germline V gene has CDR1 SGHRS and CDR2 YFSETQ. The length of the CDR3 is 12 residues. The CDR3 sequence is CASSMGFVPKHF. DNA for the CDR3: TGCGCCAGCAGCATGGGGTTTGTCCCGAAGCACTTC.

The chain joins TRBV29-1 to TRBJ2-5; 9 bases match TRBD1. From germline, CDR1 is SQVTM and CDR2 ANQGSEA. The V segment lost 7 bases and the J segment 10 bases; nucleotides outside the gene matches: 13. The CDR3 sequence is 13 residues long. The DNA for the CDR3 is TGCAGCGGGGGACAGGGAGGGCCCTTTGTCCAGTACTTC. Translating gives CSGGQGGPFVQYF.

This sequence joins TRBV9 and TRBJ2-1, with D tentatively TRBD1 (6 bases). Trimming took off 3 bases at V and 4 bases at J, with 8 bases between the two ends. Germline CDR1 SGDLS, CDR2 YYNGEE. The CDR3 loop spans 13 amino acids. The CDR3 bases are TGTGCCAGCAGCGAACAGGGTTACAATGAGCAGTTCTTC. The encoded protein is CASSEQGYNEQFF.

The V call is TRBV5-1, the J call TRBJ2-7, with 7 bases fitting TRBD1. Germline lookup yields CDR1 SGHRS and CDR2 YFSETQ. The CDR3 runs to 13 residues. The ends lost 4 bases at V and 3 bases at J; junction bases unmatched: 4. Here the CDR3 DNA reads TGCGCCAGCAGCCAGGACAGGTTCTACGAGCAGTACTTC. As protein: CASSQDRFYEQYF.

V gene TRBV29-1 combines with J gene TRBJ1-2; D is perhaps TRBD1 (5 bases). The CDR3 is 12 amino acids. The V end lost 6 bases, the J end lost 5 bases, and 13 bases lay between the germline ends. The germline gives CDR1 SQVTM, CDR2 ANQGSEA. In DNA, the CDR3 is TGCAGCGTGAAGGACACGGGGTATGGCTACACCTTC. Amino acids: CSVKDTGYGYTF. Together with reference TRBV29-1 and TRBJ1-2, the CDR3 gives the full variable domain: SAVISQKPSRDICQRGTSLTIQCQVDSQVTMMFWYRQQPGQSLTLIATANQGSEATYESGFVIDKFPISRPNLTFSTLTVSNMSPEDSSIYLCSVKDTGYGYTFGSGTRLTVV.

The chain combines TRBV5-1 with TRBJ1-5; D unclear. The germline CDR1 and CDR2 sequences are SGHRS and YFSETQ. The V end lost 4 bases, the J end lost 5 bases, and 16 bases lay between the germline ends. The CDR3 totals 15 residues. CDR3 nucleotides: TGCGCCAGCAGCGAGGACGGGAATAGTTATCAGCCCCAGCATTTT. This encodes CASSEDGNSYQPQHF.

Only a few counts were recorded for this clonotype. V and J are TRBV6-5 and TRBJ2-1; TRBD1 is a possible D gene (6 bases). V was trimmed by 5 bases and J by 7 bases, leaving 15 bases between them. The CDR3 is 14 residues long. Germline CDR1 reads MNHEY; CDR2 reads SVGAGI. The DNA of the CDR3 is TGTGCCAGCAGTCGTACAGGGCCTGATAATGAGCAGTTCTTC. Amino acid sequence: CASSRTGPDNEQFF.

This clonotype occurred a few times. V gene TRBV7-2 combines with J gene TRBJ2-7; TRBD1 matches 7 bases. This CDR3 contains 15 residues. V dropped 5 bases and J dropped 2; count of bases not matched to a gene: 9. The germline CDR1 and CDR2 sequences are SGHTA and FQGNSA. The CDR3 sequence is CASSRSDRTTYEQYF. The CDR3 region has the DNA TGTGCCAGCAGCCGCTCGGACAGGACGACCTACGAGCAGTACTTC. Drawing the rest from reference TRBV7-2 and TRBJ2-7, the complete variable domain is GAGVSQSPSNKVTEKGKDVELRCDPISGHTALYWYRQSLGQGLEFLIYFQGNSAPDKSGLPSDRFSAERTGGSVSTLTIQRTQQEDSAVYLCASSRSDRTTYEQYFGPGTRLTVT.

This chain links TRBV20-1 with TRBJ1-2, with 9 bases identical to TRBD1. In germline, CDR1 is DFQATT, CDR2 SNEGSKA (reference sequence). After removal of 1 base from V and 4 bases from J, the junction contained 4 bases not matched to a gene. This CDR3 is 14 amino acids long. This chain's CDR3 is CSARVTGGGYGYTF. The CDR3 nucleotides are TGCAGTGCTAGAGTTACAGGGGGCGGCTATGGCTACACCTTC.

Concerning this clonotype itself: One end of the junction varies from germline; a read error may be responsible. The gene calls are TRBV7-2 and TRBJ1-1; D gene ambiguous. There are 16 residues in the CDR3. Per the germline V gene, CDR1 is SGHTA and CDR2 is FQGNSA. CDR3 nucleotide sequence: TGTGCCAGCAGCCTAGCTGGCGGACGGATGAACACTGAAGCTTTCTTT. Protein product: CASSLAGGRMNTEAFF.

The chain employs TRBV7-3 and TRBJ1-1; D call uncertain. The CDR3 runs 15 residues. V lost 5 bases to trimming and J lost 1 base, with 14 bases between them. The germline V gene has CDR1 SGHTA and CDR2 FQGTGA. Written as DNA, the CDR3 is TGTGCCAGCAGCCCCCTACCGGCGCCGAACACTGAAGCTTTCTTT. Its translation is CASSPLPAPNTEAFF.

This clonotype was detected a few times. This sequence joins TRBV7-9 and TRBJ1-6; TRBD1 is a possible D gene (5 bases). The CDR3 covers 11 residues. Germline CDR1 and CDR2: SEHNR and FQNEAQ (reference sequence). The V end lost 4 bases, the J end lost 14 bases, and 9 bases lay between the germline ends. CDR3 bases: TGTGCCAGCAGCTGGGGGTCAGCCCTCCACTTT. As protein: CASSWGSALHF.

The genes are TRBV29-1 and TRBJ2-1; D is perhaps TRBD2 (5 bases). The CDR3 spans 13 residues. CDR1 is SQVTM, CDR2 ANQGSEA, per germline. V lost 6 bases and J lost 7, with 16 bases in between. CDR3: CSVGRRLANEQFF. The CDR3 nucleotides are TGCAGCGTCGGTCGAAGGCTAGCTAATGAGCAGTTCTTC.

J is TRBJ2-3 and V is TRBV29-1; 9 positions agree with TRBD2. Germline V lookup: CDR1 SQVTM, CDR2 ANQGSEA. After removal of 3 bases from V and 0 bases from J, the junction contained 4 bases not matched to a gene. This CDR3 is built from 15 residues. This CDR3 reads CSVDILAGSTDTQYF. CDR3 DNA sequence: TGCAGCGTTGACATTCTAGCGGGGAGCACAGATACGCAGTATTTT.

This clonotype turned up a few times. The chain links TRBV29-1 to TRBJ2-5, with D possibly being TRBD2 (6 bases). Germline CDR1 is SQVTM and CDR2 is ANQGSEA. The V end was cut by 0 bases, the J end by 4 bases, with 12 bases between. This CDR3 comprises 14 residues. The CDR3 here is CSVEEAAGGETQYF. For the CDR3, the DNA is TGCAGCGTTGAAGAGGCAGCCGGGGGAGAGACCCAGTACTTC.

There are many counts of this clonotype. The chain uses TRBV5-1 and TRBJ1-1; D is undetermined. The CDR3 totals 11 residues. Germline V gene sequence: CDR1 SGHRS, CDR2 YFSETQ. With 4 bases removed from V and 5 bases from J, the gap between germline ends came to 6 bases. The CDR3 sequence is CASSVTTEAFF. In nucleotides, the CDR3 is TGCGCCAGCAGCGTAACAACTGAAGCTTTCTTT.

V gene TRBV7-2 combines with J gene TRBJ1-3; D gene ambiguous. V was pared by 3 bases and J by 0 bases, with 12 bases between. The CDR3 is 16 amino acids. CDR1 and CDR2 from the germline V gene are SGHTA and FQGNSA. For the CDR3, the DNA is TGTGCCAGCAGCTTGTATCCAGGACCCTCTGGAAACACCATATATTTT. Its translation is CASSLYPGPSGNTIYF.

There are a few counts of this clonotype. This chain uses TRBV11-1 with TRBJ2-3; D may be TRBD2 (5 bases). V was clipped by 2 bases and J by 6 bases, with 18 bases between them. The CDR3 length is 16 residues. CDR1 is SGHAT, CDR2 FQDESV, per germline (reference sequence). This chain's CDR3 is CASSLPLAGSSDTQYF. In nucleotides, the CDR3 is TGTGCCAGCAGCTTACCTCTAGCTGGGAGTTCGGATACGCAGTATTTT.

The chain links TRBV20-1 to TRBJ2-3; 12 bases are shared with TRBD2. CDR3 size: 15 residues. J was trimmed by 5 bases and V by 2 bases; bases with no gene match: 5. Germline values: CDR1 DFQATT, CDR2 SNEGSKA (reference sequence). CDR3 region: CSARMTSGGGDTQYF. The CDR3 DNA follows: TGCAGTGCTAGAATGACTAGCGGGGGTGGAGATACGCAGTATTTT.

This clonotype was counted only a few times. The chain links TRBV29-1 to TRBJ1-1; tentative D call: TRBD1 (5 bases). V was shortened by 3 bases and J by 4 bases, with 15 bases between the two germline ends. The CDR3 covers 14 residues. Looked up from germline, CDR1 is SQVTM and CDR2 is ANQGSEA. In nucleotides, the CDR3 is TGCAGCGTTGAGTGGCAGGGAACAGGCACTGAAGCTTTCTTT. As protein: CSVEWQGTGTEAFF.

Ten or more counts support this clonotype. The chain uses TRBV7-9 and TRBJ2-2; TRBD1 is a possible D gene (5 bases). In germline, CDR1 is SEHNR, CDR2 FQNEAQ (reference sequence). The germline V and J ends were trimmed by 4 bases and 6 bases, with 12 bases remaining between them. CDR3 length: 14 residues. CDR3 sequence (DNA): TGTGCCAGCAGCTCCCAGGGCGGACCCGGGGAGCTGTTTTTT. Translating it yields CASSSQGGPGELFF.

This clonotype has just a few counts. The V gene is TRBV7-8, the J gene TRBJ2-7; D might be TRBD2 (5 bases). The CDR3 totals 16 residues. Germline CDR1 is SGHVS and CDR2 is FQNEAQ. Between the trimmed V and J ends, which lost 1 base and 9 bases, there was a span of 22 bases. The CDR3 protein is CASSLGRWGVLLAQYF. The CDR3 DNA follows: TGTGCCAGCAGCTTAGGCCGTTGGGGAGTGCTATTGGCGCAGTACTTC.

This clonotype was seen ten or more times. J is TRBJ1-5 and V is TRBV6-2 or TRBV6-3; D gene unclear. V was trimmed by 5 bases and J by 5 bases, leaving 7 bases between them. Germline lookup yields CDR1 MNHEY and CDR2 SVGEGT. This CDR3 is 12 amino acids long. The DNA of the CDR3 is TGTGCCAGCAGTGGCAGAGATCAGCCCCAGCATTTT. The encoded protein is CASSGRDQPQHF.

This rearrangement joins TRBV7-2 to TRBJ2-2, with a tentative D call TRBD2 (5 bases). Germline assignment: CDR1 SGHTA and CDR2 FQGNSA. This CDR3 is built from 16 residues. The V and J ends lost 5 bases and 6 bases respectively, with 19 bases between them. The CDR3 nucleotides read TGTGCCAGCAGCCTCGGGTCCGGGCCCGGGGCCGGGGAGCTGTTTTTT. Translation gives CASSLGSGPGAGELFF.

The rearrangement uses TRBV12-3 or TRBV12-4 and TRBJ2-7; D might be TRBD2 (5 bases). Trimming removed 3 bases from V and 7 bases from J, with 10 bases in between. The CDR3 length is 12 residues. The CDR3 spells CASSFAGKEQYF. CDR3 nucleotide sequence: TGTGCCAGCAGTTTTGCCGGGAAAGAGCAGTACTTC.

This clonotype was picked up a small number of times. The chain combines TRBV7-9 with TRBJ1-1, with 7 bases identical to TRBD1. The germline V gene has CDR1 SEHNR and CDR2 FQNEAQ (reference sequence). CDR3 length: 16 amino acids. Unmatched junction bases numbered 20, after V lost 5 bases and J lost 11 bases. The CDR3 protein is CASSETVSGGLRGAFF. Here the CDR3 DNA reads TGTGCCAGCAGCGAGACTGTGTCAGGGGGACTTCGAGGGGCTTTCTTT.

The table lists this clonotype with a few counts. The gene calls are TRBV7-8 and TRBJ2-1; D might be TRBD2 (6 bases). Looked up from germline, CDR1 is SGHVS and CDR2 is FQNEAQ. Trimming stripped 5 bases from V and 5 bases from J, with 13 bases between. This CDR3 region has 14 residues. CDR3: CASSGRLGDNEQFF. The CDR3 DNA reads as TGTGCCAGCAGCGGGCGACTAGGGGACAATGAGCAGTTCTTC.